One and the same sample provided the 6 T cell receptor beta chains below, sequenced in a study of shared clonotypes between healthy human individuals. Libraries were prepared by immunoSEQ multiplex PCR; TCRdb keeps only in-frame clonotypes and omits some of them. Of about 1.1 million clones listed, 70% to 80% are singletons. The sample was memory CD4+ T cells from PBMCs. Subset: CD45RA-negative fraction. The receptors come from a man between 18 and 35 years old in good health. Some clones in this sample may be carry-over from other donors' samples.

The chain employs TRBV28 and TRBJ2-6; 8 bases are a match to TRBD2. The germline V gene encodes CDR1 MDHEN and CDR2 SYDVKM. V was pared by 2 bases and J by 4 bases, with 7 bases of the junction left unmatched. The CDR3 loop spans 17 amino acids. The CDR3 sequence is CASSLTGGSAGANVLTF. CDR3 sequence (DNA): TGTGCCAGCAGTTTAACGGGAGGGTCAGCGGGGGCCAACGTCCTGACTTTC. The full variable domain, with the rest looked up from reference TRBV28 and TRBJ2-6, is DVKVTQSSRYLVKRTGEKVFLECVQDMDHENMFWYRQDPGLGLRLIYFSYDVKMKEKGDIPEGYSVSREKKERFSLILESASTNQTSMYLCASSLTGGSAGANVLTFGAGSRLTVL.

The table lists this clone with many counts. J is TRBJ2-2 and V is TRBV30, with 7 nucleotides matching TRBD1. J lost 13 bases, V lost 8 bases, and 16 bases had no gene match. This CDR3 has 13 residues. Germline V gives CDR1 GTSNPN, CDR2 SVGIG (reference sequence). The CDR3 spells CALRWDLGGGLFF. CDR3 nucleotide sequence: TGTGCCCTACGGTGGGACCTAGGGGGCGGGCTGTTTTTT.

This CDR3 reads CASTKFVRNSPLHF. In nucleotides, the CDR3 is TGTGCCAGCACCAAATTCGTTCGTAATTCACCCCTCCACTTT. V is TRBV28 and J is TRBJ1-6; D unclear. V was pared by 7 bases and J by 6 bases, with 13 bases between. Looked up from germline, CDR1 is MDHEN and CDR2 is SYDVKM. There are 14 residues in the CDR3.

This chain connects TRBV6-4 to TRBJ2-7, with 11 bases fitting TRBD2. The CDR3 is 14 residues long. The germline gives CDR1 MRHNA, CDR2 SNTAGT. V lost 6 bases and J lost 1; bases outside the gene matches: 2. CDR3 sequence: CASSRLAGSYEQYF. The CDR3 region has the DNA TGTGCCAGCAGCCGACTAGCGGGATCCTACGAGCAGTACTTC.

The rearrangement joins TRBV4-2 to TRBJ1-4; 9 positions agree with TRBD1. V trimming: 0 bases; J trimming: 5 bases; junction bases outside the gene matches: 1. The CDR3 spans 15 residues. Germline V gives CDR1 LGHNA, CDR2 YNFKEQ. CDR3 nucleotide sequence: TGTGCCAGCAGCCAAGAGACAGGGGGGAATGAAAAACTGTTTTTT. It is translated as CASSQETGGNEKLFF.

The chain employs TRBV7-3 and TRBJ2-3; 8 nucleotides match TRBD1. The ends lost 4 bases at V and 3 bases at J; junction bases unmatched: 12. CDR1 and CDR2 (germline): SGHTA, FQGTGA. The CDR3 runs to 17 residues. CDR3 sequence (DNA): TGTGCCAGCAGCTGGGGCTCACCCGGGACAGGTACAGATACGCAGTATTTT. Translating gives CASSWGSPGTGTDTQYF.